The source of this T cell receptor (beta chain) is a study of technical replicates of blood from a few donors (TCRdb year 2017). The germline V gene specifies MDHEN as CDR1 and SYDVKM as CDR2. The V end gives up 7 bases and the J end 11 bases, leaving 8 bases in the junction not matched to a gene. Counted from cysteine to phenylalanine, this CDR3 has 12 amino acids. Only the CDR3 portion is preserved as DNA: 36 bases, with reading frame beginning at the first base. A word on this clone: Its antigen remains undetermined. No base-level quality is on record; no much larger clone is a single base apart.

The library was produced with the immunoSEQ multiplex PCR assay. This immuneACCESS table, as held by TCRdb, lists in-frame sequences with V and J called but not all clones. Of the missing ones, under half trace to an unresolved V gene in checked studies; the others have no known cause. This sample holds around 80,000 clones; more than 90% were observed only once. The top ten clones comprise around 0.25% of the sample. Sequences were obtained from T cells isolated from PBMCs. This clonotype was sampled from a human donor in good health. Here the chain combines TRBV28 and TRBJ1-3; 7 nucleotides in the junction match TRBD1. The CDR3 is CASNRGGAPIYF. In nucleotides, the sequence is TGTGCCAGCAATCGAGGGGGCGCCCCCATATATTTT.